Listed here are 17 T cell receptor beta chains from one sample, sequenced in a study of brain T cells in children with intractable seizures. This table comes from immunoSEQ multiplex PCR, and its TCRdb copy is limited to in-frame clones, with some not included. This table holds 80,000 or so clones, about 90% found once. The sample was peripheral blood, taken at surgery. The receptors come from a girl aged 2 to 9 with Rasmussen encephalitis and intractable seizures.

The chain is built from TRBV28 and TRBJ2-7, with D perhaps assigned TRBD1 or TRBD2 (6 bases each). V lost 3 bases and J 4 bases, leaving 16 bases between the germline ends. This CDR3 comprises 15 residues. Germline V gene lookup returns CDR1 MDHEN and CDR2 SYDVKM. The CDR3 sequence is CASSLRGRSTYEQYF. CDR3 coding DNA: TGTGCCAGCAGTTTGAGGGGGAGGTCTACGTACGAGCAGTACTTC. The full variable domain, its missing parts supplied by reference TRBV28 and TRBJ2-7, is DVKVTQSSRYLVKRTGEKVFLECVQDMDHENMFWYRQDPGLGLRLIYFSYDVKMKEKGDIPEGYSVSREKKERFSLILESASTNQTSMYLCASSLRGRSTYEQYFGPGTRLTVT.

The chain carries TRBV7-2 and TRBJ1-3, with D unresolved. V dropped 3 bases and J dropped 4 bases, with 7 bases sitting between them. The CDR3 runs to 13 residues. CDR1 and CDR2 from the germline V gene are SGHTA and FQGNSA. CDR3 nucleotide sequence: TGTGCCAGCAGCTTGGGTGGAGGAAACACCATATATTTT. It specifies CASSLGGGNTIYF.

The DNA of the CDR3 is TGTGCCAGCAGTCCAGCGTACTCTGGAAACACCATATATTTT. Its protein is CASSPAYSGNTIYF. The V gene is TRBV6-6, the J gene TRBJ1-3, with unresolved D. CDR1 is MNHNY and CDR2 is SVGAGI in the germline V gene (reference sequence). CDR3 length: 14 amino acids. The germline V and J ends were trimmed by 5 bases and 0 bases, with 8 bases remaining between them.

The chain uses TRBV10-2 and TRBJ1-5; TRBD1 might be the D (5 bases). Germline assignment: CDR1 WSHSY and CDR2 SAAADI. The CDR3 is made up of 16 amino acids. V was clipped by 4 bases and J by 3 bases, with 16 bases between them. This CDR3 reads CASSVLPGPDNQPQHF. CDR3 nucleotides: TGCGCCAGCAGTGTCCTTCCGGGACCCGACAATCAGCCCCAGCATTTT.

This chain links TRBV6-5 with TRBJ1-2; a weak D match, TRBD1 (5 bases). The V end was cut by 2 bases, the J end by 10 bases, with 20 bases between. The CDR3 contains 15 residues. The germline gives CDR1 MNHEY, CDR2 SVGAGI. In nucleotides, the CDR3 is TGTGCCAGCAGTTACGTAGGGCCAGGGCGGGAGATCTACACCTTC. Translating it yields CASSYVGPGREIYTF.

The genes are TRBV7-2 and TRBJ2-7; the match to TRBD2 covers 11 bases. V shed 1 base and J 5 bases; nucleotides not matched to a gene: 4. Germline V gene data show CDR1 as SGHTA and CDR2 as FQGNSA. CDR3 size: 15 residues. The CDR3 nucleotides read TGTGCCAGCAGCTTAGAGGTAGCGGGGGGGAACGAGCAGTACTTC. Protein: CASSLEVAGGNEQYF.

The CDR3 DNA reads TGTGCCACCAGTAGGGGACTTCGGAGCAATCAGCCCCAGCATTTT. As protein: CATSRGLRSNQPQHF. The chain uses TRBV15 and TRBJ1-5; a possible D gene is TRBD1 (5 bases). Trimming shortened V by 6 bases and J by 1 base, and 13 bases separated the two germline ends. The CDR3 consists of 15 residues. Germline CDR1 and CDR2: LNHNV and YYDKDF (reference sequence).

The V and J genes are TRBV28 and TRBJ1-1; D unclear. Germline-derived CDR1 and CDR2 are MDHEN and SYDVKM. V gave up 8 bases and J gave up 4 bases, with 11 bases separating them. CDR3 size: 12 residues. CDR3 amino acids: CASGVGSTEAFF. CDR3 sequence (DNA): TGTGCCAGCGGGGTAGGGTCCACTGAAGCTTTCTTT. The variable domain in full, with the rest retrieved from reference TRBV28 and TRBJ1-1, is DVKVTQSSRYLVKRTGEKVFLECVQDMDHENMFWYRQDPGLGLRLIYFSYDVKMKEKGDIPEGYSVSREKKERFSLILESASTNQTSMYLCASGVGSTEAFFGQGTRLTVV.

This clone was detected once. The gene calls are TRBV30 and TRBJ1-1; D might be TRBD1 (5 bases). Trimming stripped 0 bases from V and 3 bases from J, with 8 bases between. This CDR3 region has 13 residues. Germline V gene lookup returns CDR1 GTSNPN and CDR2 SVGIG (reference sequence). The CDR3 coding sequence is TGTGCCTGGAGTGTACTGGGGGACACTGAAGCTTTCTTT. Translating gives CAWSVLGDTEAFF.

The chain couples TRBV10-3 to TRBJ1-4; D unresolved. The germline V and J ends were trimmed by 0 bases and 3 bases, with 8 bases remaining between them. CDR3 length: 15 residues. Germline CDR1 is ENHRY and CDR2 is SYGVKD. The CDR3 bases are TGTGCCATCAGTGAGTCGATCACCTCTAATGAAAAACTGTTTTTT. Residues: CAISESITSNEKLFF.

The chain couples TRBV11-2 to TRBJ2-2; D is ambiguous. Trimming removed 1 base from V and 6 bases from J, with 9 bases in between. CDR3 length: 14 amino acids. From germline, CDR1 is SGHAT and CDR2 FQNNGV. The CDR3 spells CASSLVLGSGELFF. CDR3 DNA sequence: TGTGCCAGCAGCTTAGTTTTAGGGTCCGGGGAGCTGTTTTTT.

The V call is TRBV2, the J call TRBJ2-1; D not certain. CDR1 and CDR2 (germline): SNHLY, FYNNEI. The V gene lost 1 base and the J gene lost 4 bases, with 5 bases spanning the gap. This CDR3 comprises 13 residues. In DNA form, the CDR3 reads TGTGCCAGCAGTGAAGGGCGGTACAATGAGCAGTTCTTC. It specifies CASSEGRYNEQFF.

Written as DNA, the CDR3 is TGTGCCAGCAGTTCAGCAGGGGAGTCCGGGGAGCTGTTTTTT. Translated: CASSSAGESGELFF. The gene calls are TRBV28 and TRBJ2-2; TRBD1 might be the D (6 bases). V shed 4 bases and J shed 6 bases, with 12 bases lying between them. The CDR3 is 14 amino acids. The V gene's germline CDR1 is MDHEN and CDR2 SYDVKM. Supplemented by reference TRBV28 and TRBJ2-2, the full variable domain reads DVKVTQSSRYLVKRTGEKVFLECVQDMDHENMFWYRQDPGLGLRLIYFSYDVKMKEKGDIPEGYSVSREKKERFSLILESASTNQTSMYLCASSSAGESGELFFGEGSRLTVL.

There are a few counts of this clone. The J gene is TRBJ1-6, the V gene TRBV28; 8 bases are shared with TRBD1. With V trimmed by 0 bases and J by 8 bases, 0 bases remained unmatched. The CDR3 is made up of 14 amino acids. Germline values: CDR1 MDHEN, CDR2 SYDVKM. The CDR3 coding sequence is TGTGCCAGCAGTTTATGGGACAGGGATTCACCCCTCCACTTT. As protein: CASSLWDRDSPLHF.

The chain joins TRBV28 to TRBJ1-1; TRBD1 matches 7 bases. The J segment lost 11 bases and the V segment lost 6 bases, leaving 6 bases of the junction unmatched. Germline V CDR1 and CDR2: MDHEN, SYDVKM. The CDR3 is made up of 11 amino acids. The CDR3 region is CASRSGGKAFF. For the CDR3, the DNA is TGTGCCAGCAGGTCAGGGGGGAAGGCTTTCTTT.

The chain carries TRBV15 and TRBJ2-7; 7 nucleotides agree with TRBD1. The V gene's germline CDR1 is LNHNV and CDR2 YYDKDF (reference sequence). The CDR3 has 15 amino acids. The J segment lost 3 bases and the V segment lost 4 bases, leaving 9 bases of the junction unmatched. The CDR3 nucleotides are TGTGCCACCAGCAAAGAAGGGACAGCAAACTACGAGCAGTACTTC. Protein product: CATSKEGTANYEQYF. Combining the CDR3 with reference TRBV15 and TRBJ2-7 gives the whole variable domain DAMVIQNPRYQVTQFGKPVTLSCSQTLNHNVMYWYQQKSSQAPKLLFHYYDKDFNNEADTPDNFQSRRPNTSFCFLDIRSPGLGDTAMYLCATSKEGTANYEQYFGPGTRLTVT.

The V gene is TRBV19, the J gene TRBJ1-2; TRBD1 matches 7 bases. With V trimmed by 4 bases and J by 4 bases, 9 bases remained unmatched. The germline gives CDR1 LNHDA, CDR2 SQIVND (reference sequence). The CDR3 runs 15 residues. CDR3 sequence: CASSTAGTAPYGYTF. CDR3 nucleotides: TGTGCCAGTAGTACAGCAGGGACAGCGCCCTATGGCTACACCTTC.